This T cell receptor (beta chain) was recovered during a study of vaccination effects on CD4 cells after COVID-19. Across the study: Either the mRNA-1273 or the BNT162b2 vaccine was given to participants as two doses. Study observations and caveats: Researchers report that only 1 of 255 vaccine-induced clones in healthy vaccinees cross-reacted with common cold coronaviruses.

V lost 0 bases, J lost 3 bases, and 1 base lay in between. Germline CDR1 is KGHDR and CDR2 is SFDVKD. CDR3 size: 13 residues. A remark on this clone: Its specificity is unknown.

Clones were read by immunoSEQ multiplex PCR, and TCRdb kept only the in-frame ones, dropping some. The sample carries roughly 25,000 clones, roughly 70% recorded once. Peptide-pool stimulation followed by sequencing identified expanded antigen-specific CD4+ clonotypes in the ViraFEST assay. The authors isolated CD4+ T cells after around nine days of culture. No vaccinee had earlier SARS-CoV-2 infection, and nucleocapsid antibodies were negative. The starting material was CD4+ T cells from PBMCs cultured with SARS-CoV-2 spike peptides, obtained before COVID-19 vaccination. This sequence joins TRBV24-1 and TRBJ2-2; D is unresolved. This TCR derives from a human donor who received a COVID-19 vaccine. The CDR3, as DNA: TGTGCCACCAGTGATTTGGACACCGGGGAGCTGTTTTTT. This codes for CATSDLDTGELFF.